This paragraph covers one T cell receptor (beta chain) sequence. In its sample, this clone was seen once. The clone's antigen remains unknown. Within one base of it there is no much larger clone, and no base qualities were kept. Patients with autoimmune disease history or receiving systemic immunosuppression were excluded from the trial. Peripheral blood for TCR sequencing was collected from all dose cohorts at baseline, on cycle 4 day 1, and on cycle 7 day 1. Samples were obtained from an open-label, multicenter, first-in-human phase I dose-escalation trial of ivuxolimab. Adults with locally advanced or metastatic melanoma, renal cell, hepatocellular, or head and neck squamous cell carcinoma were enrolled in the trial. Before TCR sequencing, CD4+ T cells and CD8+ T cells were sorted from peripheral blood as separate populations. To sequence the TCRbeta CDR3 region, genomic DNA was isolated from the sorted cells. The immunoSEQ Assay was used for sequencing of TCRbeta CDR3 regions. TCRdb took over this immuneACCESS table, retaining in-frame rearrangements with V and J assigned. Such tables are incomplete; in checked studies, under half of the missing clones stem from an unresolved V gene, and the remainder is unexplained. Recorded for this sample are roughly 80,000 clones; approximately 82% of them occurred a single time. The ten largest clones take up approximately 0.8% of the sample.

This sample is drawn from a study of OX40 agonist ivuxolimab in advanced cancers. In the study overall: Ivuxolimab, which targeted the costimulatory receptor OX40 (CD134), was an agonistic, fully human IgG2 monoclonal antibody. Of the roughly 52 patients in dose escalation, 19 had hepatocellular carcinoma, some 15 had melanoma, 9 had renal cell carcinoma and 9 had head and neck cancer. The monotherapy dose-escalation portion (N ≈ 52 patients) of the phase I ivuxolimab trial is reported in the paper. Intravenous ivuxolimab was administered to patients every 2 weeks at six dose levels: 0.01, 0.1, 0.3, 1.5, 3 and 10 mg/kg. Partial responses occurred in three dose-escalation patients: two with cutaneous melanoma and one with hepatocellular carcinoma. Prior anti-PD-1, anti-PD-L1 or anti-CTLA-4 therapy was permitted, and checkpoint inhibitors had been received by 40% to 50% of dose-escalation patients. Peripheral TCRbeta sequencing aimed to test whether ivuxolimab altered TCR sequence diversity and caused clonal T-cell expansion. In the dose-escalation cohort, more than 75% of patients were male, and the mean age was around 60 years, with a range of roughly 23 to 85. What the research found in general, with its limitations: The antigen specificity of the peripheral T cells that underwent clonal expansion was not determined. Partial responders in the 0.1-3.0 mg/kg groups had among the lowest normalized peripheral clonal expansion, especially among CD8+ T cells. Low levels of normalized T-cell clonal expansion were also seen in some nonresponding patients. After ivuxolimab, expanded clones were on average more numerous among CD8+ T cells than among CD4+ T cells. Clonal expansion of both CD4+ and CD8+ blood T cells was observed from baseline to week 6 at doses 0.1 to 3.0 mg/kg.

CDR3 length: 17 amino acids, cysteine to phenylalanine. Only the CDR3 part of the read is kept: 51 bases, read in frame from the first base. The germline V gene gives CDR1 as KGHSH and CDR2 as LQKENI. V lost 0 bases and J lost 2 bases; the stretch between them is 15 bases long. Material: CD4+ or CD8+ T cells sorted from blood, obtained in a trial of the OX40 agonist ivuxolimab. The V and J genes are TRBV18 and TRBJ2-3; the D gene is perhaps TRBD2, from 6 matching bases. The source is an adult with an advanced solid tumor such as melanoma, head and neck, liver or kidney cancer. For the CDR3, the sequence is CASSPPVLTSNTDTQYF. Read as DNA, the sequence is TGTGCCAGCTCACCACCGGTTTTGACTAGTAACACAGATACGCAGTATTTT.